This TCR beta chain was documented in a study of cytomegalovirus exposure and HLA in healthy donors. Looking at the study overall: Early released data had roughly 81 million unique TCRs, all coming from HLA-typed donors. The study's findings and limits: The authors listed approximately 160 TCR beta chains as cytomegalovirus-associated.

Vbeta (60) and Jbeta (13) primers were used in the PCR. Here immunoSEQ multiplex PCR was the method, and the copy in TCRdb shows in-frame clones only, minus some. The profile shows 140,000 or so clones, roughly 80% of them singletons. This clone was seen a handful of times. As yet, its antigen is unknown. There are 13 residues in the CDR3. Germline CDR1 reads MNHNY; CDR2 reads SVGAGI (reference sequence). V was pared by 9 bases and J by 5 bases, with 6 bases of the junction left unmatched. The TCR was taken from a middle-aged woman in good health and CMV-seronegative. V usage is TRBV6-6 and J usage is TRBJ2-2, with 7 bases matching TRBD2. The sequencing sample was made of PBMCs. CDR3 sequence reads: CASQREGTGELFF. Here the CDR3 DNA reads TGTGCCAGTCAAAGGGAGGGGACCGGGGAGCTGTTTTTT.